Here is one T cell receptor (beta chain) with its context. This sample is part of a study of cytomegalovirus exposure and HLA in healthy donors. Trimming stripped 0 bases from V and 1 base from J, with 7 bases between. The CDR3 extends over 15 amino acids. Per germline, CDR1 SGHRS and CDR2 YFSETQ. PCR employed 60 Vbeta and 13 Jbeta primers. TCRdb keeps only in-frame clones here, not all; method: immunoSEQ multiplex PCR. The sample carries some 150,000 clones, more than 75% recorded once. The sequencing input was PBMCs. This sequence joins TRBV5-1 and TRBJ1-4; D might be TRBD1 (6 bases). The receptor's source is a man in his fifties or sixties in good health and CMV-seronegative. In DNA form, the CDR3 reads TGCGCCAGCAGCTTGGAGACAGGAACTAATGAAAAACTGTTTTTT. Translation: CASSLETGTNEKLFF.